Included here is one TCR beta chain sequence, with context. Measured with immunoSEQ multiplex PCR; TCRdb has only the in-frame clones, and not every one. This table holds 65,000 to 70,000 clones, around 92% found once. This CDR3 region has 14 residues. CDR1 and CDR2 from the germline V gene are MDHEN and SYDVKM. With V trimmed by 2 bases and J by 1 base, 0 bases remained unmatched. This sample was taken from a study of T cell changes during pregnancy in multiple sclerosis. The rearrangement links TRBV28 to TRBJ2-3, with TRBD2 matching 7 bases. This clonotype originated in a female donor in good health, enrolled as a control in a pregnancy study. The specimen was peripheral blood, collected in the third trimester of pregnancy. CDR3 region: CASSLLAGTDTQYF. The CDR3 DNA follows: TGTGCCAGCAGTTTACTAGCGGGCACAGATACGCAGTATTTT.